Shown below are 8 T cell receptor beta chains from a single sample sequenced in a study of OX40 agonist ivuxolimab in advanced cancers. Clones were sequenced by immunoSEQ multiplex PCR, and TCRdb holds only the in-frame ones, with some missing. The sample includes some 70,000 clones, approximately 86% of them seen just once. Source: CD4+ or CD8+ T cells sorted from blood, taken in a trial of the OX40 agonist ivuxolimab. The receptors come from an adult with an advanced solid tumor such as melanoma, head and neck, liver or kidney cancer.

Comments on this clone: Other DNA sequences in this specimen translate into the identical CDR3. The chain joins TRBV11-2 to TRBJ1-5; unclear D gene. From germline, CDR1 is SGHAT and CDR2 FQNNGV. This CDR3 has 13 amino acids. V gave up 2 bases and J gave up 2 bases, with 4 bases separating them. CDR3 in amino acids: CASSLSGNQPQHF. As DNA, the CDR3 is TGTGCCAGCAGCTTATCAGGCAATCAGCCCCAGCATTTT.

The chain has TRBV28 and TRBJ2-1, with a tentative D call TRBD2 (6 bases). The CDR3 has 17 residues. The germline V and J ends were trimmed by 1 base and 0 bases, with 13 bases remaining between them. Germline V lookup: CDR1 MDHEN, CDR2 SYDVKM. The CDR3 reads CASSLSGLPRSYNEQFF. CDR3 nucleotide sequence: TGTGCCAGCAGTTTATCGGGACTCCCCCGCTCCTACAATGAGCAGTTCTTC.

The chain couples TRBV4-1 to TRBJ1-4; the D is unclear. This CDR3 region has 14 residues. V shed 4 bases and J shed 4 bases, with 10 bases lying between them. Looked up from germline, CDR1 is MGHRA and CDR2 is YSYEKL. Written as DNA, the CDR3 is TGCGCCAGCAGCCCAGGAAGGCGTAATGAAAAACTGTTTTTT. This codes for CASSPGRRNEKLFF.

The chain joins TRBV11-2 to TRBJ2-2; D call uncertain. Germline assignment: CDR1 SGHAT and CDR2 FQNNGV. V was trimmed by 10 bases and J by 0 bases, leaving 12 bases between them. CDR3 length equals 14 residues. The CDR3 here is CATPSRTNTGELFF. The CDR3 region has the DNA TGTGCCACCCCCTCGAGGACGAACACCGGGGAGCTGTTTTTT.

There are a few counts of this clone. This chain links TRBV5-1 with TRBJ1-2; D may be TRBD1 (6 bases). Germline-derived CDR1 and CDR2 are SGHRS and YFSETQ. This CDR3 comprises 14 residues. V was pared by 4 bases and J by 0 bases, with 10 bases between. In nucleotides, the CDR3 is TGCGCCAGCAGCCCTGGACAGCCTAACTATGGCTACACCTTC. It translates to CASSPGQPNYGYTF.

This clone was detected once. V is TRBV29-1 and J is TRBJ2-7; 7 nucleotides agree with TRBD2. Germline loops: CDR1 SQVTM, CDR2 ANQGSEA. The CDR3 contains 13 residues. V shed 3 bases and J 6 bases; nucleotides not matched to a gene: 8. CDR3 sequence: CSVDDGWGGEQYF. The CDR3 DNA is TGCAGCGTTGACGACGGATGGGGGGGCGAGCAGTACTTC.

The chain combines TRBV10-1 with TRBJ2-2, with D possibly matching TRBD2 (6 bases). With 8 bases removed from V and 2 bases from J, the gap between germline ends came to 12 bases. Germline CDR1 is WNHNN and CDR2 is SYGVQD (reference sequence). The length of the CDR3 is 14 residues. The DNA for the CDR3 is TGCGCCAGCGGGGTAGCGGCTAACACCGGGGAGCTGTTTTTT. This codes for CASGVAANTGELFF.

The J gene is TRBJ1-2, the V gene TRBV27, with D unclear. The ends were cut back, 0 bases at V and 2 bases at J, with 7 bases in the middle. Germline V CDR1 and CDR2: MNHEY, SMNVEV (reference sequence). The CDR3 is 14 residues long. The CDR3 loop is CASSLSRRNYGYTF. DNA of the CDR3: TGTGCCAGCAGTTTATCGCGACGGAACTATGGCTACACCTTC.